Following are 2 T cell receptor beta chains from one sample sequenced in a study of blood T cell repertoires in COVID-19. TCRdb's copy holds only in-frame clones and misses some; the assay was immunoSEQ multiplex PCR. The sample consists of 200,000 to 250,000 clones, approximately 87% of them appearing once. Sequencing was carried out using peripheral blood. Receptors originate from a man aged 55-75 years with acute or convalescent COVID-19.

This clone came up a few times. The J gene is TRBJ2-7, the V gene TRBV6-2 or TRBV6-3, with D uncertain. Germline V gene lookup returns CDR1 MNHEY and CDR2 SVGEGT. The CDR3 is made up of 14 amino acids. V lost 2 bases, J lost 2 bases, and 10 bases lay in between. The CDR3 DNA sequence: TGTGCCAGCAGTTACGGTCTAGGCCCCTACGAGCAGTACTTC. As protein: CASSYGLGPYEQYF.

This CDR3 is CASSSSTGTFSGNTIYF. CDR3 in DNA: TGTGCCAGCAGCTCGTCGACAGGAACCTTCTCTGGAAACACCATATATTTT. The chain uses TRBV7-2 and TRBJ1-3, with a weak D call TRBD1 (6 bases). Germline V gene data show CDR1 as SGHTA and CDR2 as FQGNSA. The CDR3 runs 17 residues. V shed 4 bases and J shed 0 bases, with 16 bases lying between them.